A selection of T cell receptor beta chains follows, all from one sample in a study of human T cells and chemical hapten exposure. TCRdb processed the RACE reads anew with MiXCR; each CDR3 protein has one entry. The sample has about 360,000 distinct CDR3 sequences, around 7% seen once. The sequences come from whole blood, collected in connection with sensitization to the hapten diphenylcyclopropenone (DPC). The receptor source for this set is a woman between 18 and 29 years old with alopecia areata. Some clones in this sample may be carry-over from other donors' samples. CDR3s include the opening cysteine and the closing phenylalanine or tryptophan. Fields, in order: clone size, D gene, J gene, V gene, CDR3 DNA, CDR3 protein. D genes are given only for firm matches. Clone size is stated in some rows and not others, as once, few, many or a class when expanded.

clone_size: many
d_call: NA
j_call: TRBJ2-1
v_call: TRBV29-1
cdr3_nt: TGCAGCGTTGATACCGGAGGAGCTTGGTTCTTC
cdr3_aa: CSVDTGGAWFF

clone_size: many
d_call: TRBD2
j_call: TRBJ2-3
v_call: TRBV4-3
cdr3_nt: TGCGCCAGCAGCCTCTCAGCGGGGGGGCCCACAGATACGCAGTATTTT
cdr3_aa: CASSLSAGGPTDTQYF

clone_size: NA
d_call: NA
j_call: TRBJ1-3
v_call: TRBV6-6
cdr3_nt: TGTGCCAGCAGTTTGGCATTGAGAGGGGTCTCTGGAAACACCATATATTTT
cdr3_aa: CASSLALRGVSGNTIYF

clone_size: many
d_call: NA
j_call: TRBJ1-5
v_call: TRBV3-1
cdr3_nt: TGTGCCAGCAGCCAAGATGCAAGGGGTGGCAATCAGCCCCAGCATTTT
cdr3_aa: CASSQDARGGNQPQHF

clone_size: NA
d_call: TRBD1
j_call: TRBJ2-7
v_call: TRBV27
cdr3_nt: TGTGCCAGCAGTCGGGACAGGGGGTTCGAGCAGTACTTC
cdr3_aa: CASSRDRGFEQYF

clone_size: many
d_call: TRBD1
j_call: TRBJ1-2
v_call: TRBV7-9
cdr3_nt: TGTGCCAGCAGCTTAGCGATATTCAGGGGGTCGGATGGCTACACCTTC
cdr3_aa: CASSLAIFRGSDGYTF

clone_size: many
d_call: NA
j_call: TRBJ1-2
v_call: TRBV16
cdr3_nt: TGTGCCAGCAGCCAAACACGGAACTATGGCTACACCTTC
cdr3_aa: CASSQTRNYGYTF

clone_size: few
d_call: TRBD1
j_call: TRBJ2-4
v_call: TRBV7-9
cdr3_nt: TGTGCCAGCAGCTTTCTTCCGGGACAGGTGACCAAAAACATTCAGTACTTC
cdr3_aa: CASSFLPGQVTKNIQYF

clone_size: few
d_call: TRBD1
j_call: TRBJ1-3
v_call: TRBV28
cdr3_nt: TGTGCCAGCAGCCCTATACAGGGGCCCTCTGGAAACACCATATATTTT
cdr3_aa: CASSPIQGPSGNTIYF

clone_size: NA
d_call: NA
j_call: TRBJ2-7
v_call: TRBV6-5
cdr3_nt: TGTGCCAGCAGTTACGTTGGGGGTTCGCTAGTCGAGCAGTACTTC
cdr3_aa: CASSYVGGSLVEQYF

clone_size: NA
d_call: NA
j_call: TRBJ1-2
v_call: TRBV6-5
cdr3_nt: TGTGCCAGCAGCCAGACAGTCTACTATGGCTACACCTTC
cdr3_aa: CASSQTVYYGYTF

clone_size: NA
d_call: NA
j_call: TRBJ1-3
v_call: TRBV4-3
cdr3_nt: TGCGCCAGCAGCCCCGGACAGATCTCTGGAAACACCATATATTTT
cdr3_aa: CASSPGQISGNTIYF

clone_size: few
d_call: NA
j_call: TRBJ1-1
v_call: TRBV2
cdr3_nt: TGTGCCAGCAGTGAAGGGATGGAAGTGCAAGCTTTCTTT
cdr3_aa: CASSEGMEVQAFF

clone_size: NA
d_call: TRBD2
j_call: TRBJ2-1
v_call: TRBV20-1
cdr3_nt: TGCAGTGCTAGAGATGTTCTAGCGGGGGGCAATGAGCAGTTCTTC
cdr3_aa: CSARDVLAGGNEQFF

clone_size: many
d_call: NA
j_call: TRBJ2-5
v_call: TRBV27
cdr3_nt: TGTGCCAGCAGTACCCGTCCAGAGACCCAGTACTTC
cdr3_aa: CASSTRPETQYF

clone_size: NA
d_call: NA
j_call: TRBJ2-1
v_call: TRBV19
cdr3_nt: TGTGCCAGTAGTATACGAACAGAGAGCCGTGCGAATGAGCAGTTCTTC
cdr3_aa: CASSIRTESRANEQFF

clone_size: NA
d_call: NA
j_call: TRBJ1-5
v_call: TRBV3-1
cdr3_nt: TGTGCCAGCAGCTTCCGACAGTCCGGGCAGCCCCAGCATTTT
cdr3_aa: CASSFRQSGQPQHF

clone_size: many
d_call: NA
j_call: TRBJ2-2
v_call: TRBV3-1
cdr3_nt: TGTGCCAGCAGTCGGGCGGGGGAGCTGTTTTTT
cdr3_aa: CASSRAGELFF

clone_size: NA
d_call: NA
j_call: TRBJ1-6
v_call: TRBV6-6
cdr3_nt: TGTGCCAGCAGTTCCCCCCGGGATTCACCCCTCCACTTT
cdr3_aa: CASSSPRDSPLHF

clone_size: NA
d_call: NA
j_call: TRBJ2-6
v_call: TRBV5-6
cdr3_nt: TGTGCCAGCAGCTTGGCTTCAGACAGCTCTGGGGCCAACGTCCTGACTTTC
cdr3_aa: CASSLASDSSGANVLTF